This TCR beta chain was obtained from a study of blood T cell repertoires in COVID-19. As for the study in general: Sample material is recorded as cDNA or gDNA derived from T cells, B-cell-depleted T cells, or PBMCs.

Per the original data handling: Reference gene primer amplification gave estimated nucleated cell counts. Repertoires were generated with immunoSEQ multiplex PCR, while TCRdb's copy carries only in-frame clones and drops some. V, J and clone size derive from that table, while D and trimming were established from the DNA sequence. The top ten clones hold 41% of a sample with tens of thousands of clones, approximately 78% of them seen once. Between the trimmed V and J ends, which lost 5 bases and 3 bases, there was a span of 10 bases. Germline CDR1 reads DFQATT; CDR2 reads SNEGSKA (reference sequence). The CDR3 contains 13 residues.

This TCR derives from a man older than 75 with active or convalescent COVID-19. The chain uses TRBV20-1 and TRBJ1-4, with D unresolved. The sample consisted of peripheral blood. The CDR3 region has the DNA TGCAGTGCTGGTGGGAGGGCTAATGAAAAACTGTTTTTT. Protein product: CSAGGRANEKLFF.